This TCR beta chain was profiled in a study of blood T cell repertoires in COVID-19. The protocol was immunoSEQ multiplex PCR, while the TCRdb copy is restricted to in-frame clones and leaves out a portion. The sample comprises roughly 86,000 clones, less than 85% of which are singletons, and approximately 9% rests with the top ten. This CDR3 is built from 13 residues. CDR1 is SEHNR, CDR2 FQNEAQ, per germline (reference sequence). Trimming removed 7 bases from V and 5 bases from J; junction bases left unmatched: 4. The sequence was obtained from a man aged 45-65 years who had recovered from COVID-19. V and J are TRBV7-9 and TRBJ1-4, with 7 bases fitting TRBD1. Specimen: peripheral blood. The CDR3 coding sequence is TGTGCCAGCAAGGGACAGCTCAATGAAAAACTGTTTTTT. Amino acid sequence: CASKGQLNEKLFF.